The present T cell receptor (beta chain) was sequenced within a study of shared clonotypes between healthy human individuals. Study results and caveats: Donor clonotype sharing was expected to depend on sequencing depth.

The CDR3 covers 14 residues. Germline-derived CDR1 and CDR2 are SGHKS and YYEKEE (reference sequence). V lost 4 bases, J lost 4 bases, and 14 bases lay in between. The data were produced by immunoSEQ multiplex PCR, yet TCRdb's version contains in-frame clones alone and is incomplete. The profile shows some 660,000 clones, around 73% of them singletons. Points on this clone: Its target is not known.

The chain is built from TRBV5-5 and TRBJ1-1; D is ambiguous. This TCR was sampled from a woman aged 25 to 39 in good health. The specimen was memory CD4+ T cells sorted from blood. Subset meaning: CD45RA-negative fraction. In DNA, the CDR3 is TGTGCCAGCAGCGATATGAGAAGGAGCACTGAAGCTTTCTTT. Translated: CASSDMRRSTEAFF.